This TCR beta chain was sequenced in a study of memory CD4+ T cells and cytomegalovirus serostatus. For the study at large: Donors were healthy Belgian adults, some 10 CMV seropositive and 24 seronegative.

Single viable CD3+CD4+CD8-CD45RO+ cells were sorted as the memory CD4+ T cells. With regard to this clone: Its antigen remains unknown.

Study-level results: A US-trained random forest predicted CMV serostatus with median AUC around 0.9. Of 150 to 200 reported CMV TCRbeta sequences, under 70 were found in memory CD4+ repertoires.

The assay was immunoSEQ multiplex PCR, and TCRdb's table has in-frame clones only and misses some. The sample holds about 58,000 clones, roughly 85% seen once. The V gene lost 7 bases and the J gene lost 0 bases, with 11 bases spanning the gap. CDR3 length equals 14 residues. The germline V gene has CDR1 MNHNS and CDR2 SASEGT. Sequenced: memory CD4+ T cells from blood. This chain links TRBV6-1 with TRBJ2-3; D uncertain. The origin of this receptor is an adult in good health and CMV-seronegative. Some clones in this sample may be carry-over from other donors' samples. Here the CDR3 DNA reads TGTGCCAGCACTGGATCGTTTAGCACAGATACGCAGTATTTT. Residues: CASTGSFSTDTQYF.